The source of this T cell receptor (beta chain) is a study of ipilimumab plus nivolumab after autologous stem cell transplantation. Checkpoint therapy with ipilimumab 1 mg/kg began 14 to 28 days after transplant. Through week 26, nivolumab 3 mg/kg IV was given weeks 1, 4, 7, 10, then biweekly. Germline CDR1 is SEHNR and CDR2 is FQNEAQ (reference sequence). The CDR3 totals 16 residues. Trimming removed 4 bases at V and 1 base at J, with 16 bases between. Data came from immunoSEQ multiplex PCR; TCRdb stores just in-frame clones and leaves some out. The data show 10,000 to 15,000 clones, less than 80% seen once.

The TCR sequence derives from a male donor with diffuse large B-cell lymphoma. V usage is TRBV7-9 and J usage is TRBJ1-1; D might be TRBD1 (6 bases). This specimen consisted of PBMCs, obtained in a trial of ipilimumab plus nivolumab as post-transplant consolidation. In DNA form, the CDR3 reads TGTGCCAGCAGCTCAGCTTTACAGGGTAGGAACACTGAAGCTTTCTTT. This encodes CASSSALQGRNTEAFF. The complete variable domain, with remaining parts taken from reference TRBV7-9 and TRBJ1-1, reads DTGVSQNPRHKITKRGQNVTFRCDPISEHNRLYWYRQTLGQGPEFLTYFQNEAQLEKSRLLSDRFSAERPKGSFSTLEIQRTEQGDSAMYLCASSSALQGRNTEAFFGQGTRLTVV.